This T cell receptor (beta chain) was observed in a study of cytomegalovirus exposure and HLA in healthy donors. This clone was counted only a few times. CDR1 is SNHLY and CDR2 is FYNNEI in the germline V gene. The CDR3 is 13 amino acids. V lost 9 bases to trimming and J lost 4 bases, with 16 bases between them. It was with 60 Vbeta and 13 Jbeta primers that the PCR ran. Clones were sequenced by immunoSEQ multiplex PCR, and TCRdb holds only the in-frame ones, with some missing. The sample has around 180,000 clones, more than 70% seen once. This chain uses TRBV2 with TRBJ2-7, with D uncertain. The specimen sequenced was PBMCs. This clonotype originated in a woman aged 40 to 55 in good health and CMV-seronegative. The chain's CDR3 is CASGLLENYEQYF. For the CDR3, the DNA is TGTGCCAGTGGCCTCCTCGAAAATTACGAGCAGTACTTC.